This T cell receptor beta chain was identified in a study of blood T cell repertoires in COVID-19. Study-level information: In each case, the material was cDNA or gDNA derived from T cells, B-cell-depleted T cells, or PBMCs.

Assay used: immunoSEQ multiplex PCR; TCRdb lists only in-frame clones, some missing. Of about 230,000 clones in the sample, 85% to 90% were seen once. Patients from Seattle were sampled longitudinally, starting during active infection. V lost 3 bases and J lost 10; bases outside the gene matches: 8. This CDR3 region has 15 residues. Germline CDR1 and CDR2: SGHNT and YENEEA. The clonotype comes from a man in his fifties or sixties with COVID-19, enrolled during active disease. The sequenced sample was peripheral blood. This chain joins TRBV11-3 and TRBJ2-1, with 11 bases fitting TRBD2. The CDR3 DNA reads as TGTGCCAGCAGCTTCGGGCTAGCGGGAGGAGAAGAGCAGTTCTTC. This sequence encodes CASSFGLAGGEEQFF.